The clone carrying this T cell receptor beta chain was seen just once. V shed 2 bases and J shed 4 bases, with 12 bases lying between them. The germline V gene encodes CDR1 MNHEY and CDR2 SVGAGI. This CDR3 spans 14 amino acids. Some clones are missing from TCRdb's copy, which holds only in-frame ones; the method was immunoSEQ multiplex PCR. The profile shows about 15,000 clones, around 87% of them singletons. The sample is drawn from a study of control samples from healthy donors and cancer patients. The chain employs TRBV6-5 and TRBJ2-7, with TRBD2 as a possible D gene (5 bases). This TCR was sampled from a woman in her 70s with colorectal cancer. The specimen sequenced was PBMCs. The chain's CDR3 is CASSYGRAPYEQYF. CDR3 bases: TGTGCCAGCAGTTACGGGCGGGCCCCTTACGAGCAGTACTTC.